This TCR beta chain was found in a study of blood T cell repertoires in COVID-19. Study-level information: Acute and convalescent COVID-19 specimens originated in the United States, Italy and Spain. PBMCs, B-cell-depleted T cells, or T cells were the source of the cDNA or gDNA that made up the material.

Here immunoSEQ multiplex PCR was the method, and the copy in TCRdb shows in-frame clones only, minus some. This repertoire shows some 47,000 clones, about 83% found once; its top ten account for approximately 2.1%. V shed 6 bases and J shed 5 bases, with 16 bases lying between them. Germline loops: CDR1 LGHDT, CDR2 YNNKEL (reference sequence). The CDR3 runs 14 residues. Sequencing was done on a sample of peripheral blood. The chain has TRBV3-1 (or the pseudogene TRBV3-2) and TRBJ1-1; the D gene is possibly TRBD1 (5 bases). This sequence was found in an older woman with acute or convalescent COVID-19. Here the CDR3 reads CASRERGLRTEAFF. As DNA, the CDR3 is TGTGCCAGCAGGGAAAGGGGACTTAGGACTGAAGCTTTCTTT.